Below are 5 T cell receptor beta chains sequenced from a single sample in a study of shared T cell receptors in the human thymus. Using immunoSEQ multiplex PCR, the repertoire was profiled, and TCRdb retains in-frame clones only, with some absent. There are under 450,000 clones in the sample; over 90% occur only once, and 0.015% to 0.02% lies in the top ten. The sequenced sample was thymocytes. Receptors originate from a human donor.

The CDR3 region is CASTTGQDNEQFF. CDR3 nucleotides: TGTGCCAGCACCACGGGACAGGACAATGAGCAGTTCTTC. J is TRBJ2-1 and V is TRBV28; 8 positions agree with TRBD1. Trimming took 7 bases from V and 5 from J; bases not matched to a gene: 4. This CDR3 spans 13 amino acids. The germline V gene has CDR1 MDHEN and CDR2 SYDVKM. The full variable domain, completed using reference TRBV28 and TRBJ2-1, is DVKVTQSSRYLVKRTGEKVFLECVQDMDHENMFWYRQDPGLGLRLIYFSYDVKMKEKGDIPEGYSVSREKKERFSLILESASTNQTSMYLCASTTGQDNEQFFGPGTRLTVL.

J is TRBJ2-3 and V is TRBV5-4, with TRBD1 identical over 9 bases. The V gene's germline CDR1 is SGHNT and CDR2 YYREEE (reference sequence). This CDR3 has 15 residues. The J segment lost 3 bases and the V segment lost 4 bases, leaving 6 bases of the junction unmatched. As DNA, the CDR3 is TGTGCCAGCAGCATGGCCGGGACAGGGACAGATACGCAGTATTTT. As protein: CASSMAGTGTDTQYF.

CDR3 bases: TGTGCCATCAGTTCACCCCTGACAGGGGAGAACACTGAAGCTTTCTTT. This encodes CAISSPLTGENTEAFF. The chain links TRBV10-3 to TRBJ1-1; TRBD1 matches at 8 bases. With 5 bases clipped from V and 1 base from J, the junction kept 9 bases outside the gene matches. The CDR3 consists of 16 residues. CDR1 ENHRY and CDR2 SYGVKD come from the germline V gene.

This rearrangement joins TRBV6-5 to TRBJ1-6, with D tentatively TRBD1 (5 bases). Germline V lookup: CDR1 MNHEY, CDR2 SVGAGI. The CDR3 loop spans 16 amino acids. Trimming removed 3 bases at V and 4 bases at J, with 13 bases between. The CDR3 nucleotides are TGTGCCAGCAGTTATTTCTTGGGGCAGTATAATTCACCCCTCCACTTT. This encodes CASSYFLGQYNSPLHF.

The chain carries TRBV28 and TRBJ2-1, with 12 bases aligning to TRBD2. The germline CDR1 and CDR2 sequences are MDHEN and SYDVKM. V trimming: 8 bases; J trimming: 6 bases; junction bases outside the gene matches: 8. The CDR3 extends over 15 amino acids. In DNA, the CDR3 is TGTGCCAGCCTTATAAAGACTAGCGGGAGCAATGAGCAGTTCTTC. This sequence encodes CASLIKTSGSNEQFF.